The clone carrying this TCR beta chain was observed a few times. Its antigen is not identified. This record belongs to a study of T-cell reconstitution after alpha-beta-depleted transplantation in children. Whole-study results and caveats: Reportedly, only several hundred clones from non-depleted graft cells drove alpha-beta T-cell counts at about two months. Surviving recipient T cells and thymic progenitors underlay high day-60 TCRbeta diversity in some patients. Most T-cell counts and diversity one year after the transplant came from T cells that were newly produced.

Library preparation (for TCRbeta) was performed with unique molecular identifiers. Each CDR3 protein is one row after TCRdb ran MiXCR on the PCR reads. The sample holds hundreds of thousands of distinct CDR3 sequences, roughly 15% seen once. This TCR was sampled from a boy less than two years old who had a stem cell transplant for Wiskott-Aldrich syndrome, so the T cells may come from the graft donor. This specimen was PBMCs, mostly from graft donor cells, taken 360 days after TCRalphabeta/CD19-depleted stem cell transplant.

CDR3 DNA sequence: TGTGCCAGCAGGTTCAGGGGATCCTATGGCTACACCTTC. Protein: CASRFRGSYGYTF. The chain couples TRBV12-3 or TRBV12-4 to TRBJ1-2; D is perhaps TRBD1 (6 bases). Deletions cut 6 bases from V and 4 bases from J, with 12 bases between. The CDR3 has 13 amino acids.